The T cell receptor (beta chain) under discussion was sequenced for a study of shared clonotypes between healthy human individuals. Study conclusions and caveats: A generally larger estimated richness was seen in naive subsets than in memory subsets.

This CDR3 has 15 amino acids. V gave up 4 bases and J gave up 4 bases; unmatched junction bases: 2. From germline, CDR1 is SEHNR and CDR2 FQNEAQ (reference sequence). Concerning this clone: What it binds is unknown.

Repertoires were generated with immunoSEQ multiplex PCR, while TCRdb's copy carries only in-frame clones and drops some. In the table there are about 2 million clones, approximately 95% of which are singletons. This sequence joins TRBV7-9 and TRBJ2-1; 12 bases match TRBD2. The sequenced sample was naive CD4+ T cells sorted from blood. The subset was: CD45RA+ positively selected. The clonotype was recovered from a man in his late teens or twenties in good health. As DNA, the CDR3 is TGTGCCAGCAGCTGGACTAGCGGGGTTTACAATGAGCAGTTCTTC. It translates to CASSWTSGVYNEQFF.